This is a list of T cell receptor beta chains from one sample in a study of T cell changes during pregnancy in multiple sclerosis. Only in-frame clones appear in the TCRdb table, and some are missing; sequencing was by immunoSEQ multiplex PCR. The sample yields roughly 64,000 clones, 90% seen once. The sequencing here drew on peripheral blood, taken in the third trimester of pregnancy. The receptors come from a female donor in good health, enrolled as a control in a pregnancy study. CDR3s include the opening cysteine and the closing phenylalanine or tryptophan.

v_gene,CDR3aa
TRBV10-3,CAISPGQGYTGELFF
TRBV19,CASSIRGDEQFF
TRBV9,CASSLLGGGRETQYF
TRBV5-8,CASSFGGHYEQYF
TRBV27,CASSPRQGSQPQHF
TRBV5-1,CASSRGTVGGAQYF
TRBV7-8,CASSPQGVDQPQHF
TRBV27,CASSPKASGSLYGYTF
TRBV5-8,CASSLGLTESEQYF
TRBV7-2,CASSISGGASGANVLTF
TRBV7-9,CASSSGPGQKNTGELFF
TRBV25-1,CASSELGHTEAFF
TRBV5-6,CASSFRGTEAFF
TRBV5-1,CASSVGQFANTGELFF